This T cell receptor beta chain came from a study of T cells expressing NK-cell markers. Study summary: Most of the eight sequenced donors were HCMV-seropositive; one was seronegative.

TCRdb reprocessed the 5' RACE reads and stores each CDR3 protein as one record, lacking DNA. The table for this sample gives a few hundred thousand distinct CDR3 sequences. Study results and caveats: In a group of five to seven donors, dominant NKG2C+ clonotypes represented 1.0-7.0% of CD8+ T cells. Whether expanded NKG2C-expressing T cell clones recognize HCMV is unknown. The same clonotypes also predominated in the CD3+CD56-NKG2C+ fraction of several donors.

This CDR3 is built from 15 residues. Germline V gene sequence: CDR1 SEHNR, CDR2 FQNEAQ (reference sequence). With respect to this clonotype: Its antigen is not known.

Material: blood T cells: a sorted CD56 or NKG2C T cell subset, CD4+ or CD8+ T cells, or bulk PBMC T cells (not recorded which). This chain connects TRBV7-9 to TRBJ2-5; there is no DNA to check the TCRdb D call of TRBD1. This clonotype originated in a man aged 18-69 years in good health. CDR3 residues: CASTPGQGEQETQYF.